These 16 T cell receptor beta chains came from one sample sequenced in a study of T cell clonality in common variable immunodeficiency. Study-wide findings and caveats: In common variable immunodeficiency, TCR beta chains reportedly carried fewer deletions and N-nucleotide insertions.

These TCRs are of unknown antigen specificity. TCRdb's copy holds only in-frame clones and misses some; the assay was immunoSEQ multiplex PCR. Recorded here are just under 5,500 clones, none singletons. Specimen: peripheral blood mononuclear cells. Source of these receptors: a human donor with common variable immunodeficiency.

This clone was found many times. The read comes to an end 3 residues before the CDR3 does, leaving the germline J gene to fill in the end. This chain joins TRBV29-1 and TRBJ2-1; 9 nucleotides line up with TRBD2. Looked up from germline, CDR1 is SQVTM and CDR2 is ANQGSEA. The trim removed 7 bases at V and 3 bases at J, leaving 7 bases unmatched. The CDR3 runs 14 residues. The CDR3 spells CSAGEREDYNEQFF. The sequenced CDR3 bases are TGCAGCGCCGGGGAGCGGGAGGACTACAATGAG.

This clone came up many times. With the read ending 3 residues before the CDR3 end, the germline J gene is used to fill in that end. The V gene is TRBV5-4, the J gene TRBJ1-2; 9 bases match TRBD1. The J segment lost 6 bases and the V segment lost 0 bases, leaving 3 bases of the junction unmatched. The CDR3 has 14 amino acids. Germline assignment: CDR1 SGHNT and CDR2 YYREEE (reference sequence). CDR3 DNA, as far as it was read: TGTGCCAGCAGCTTGGTACAGGGGGCAGATGGC. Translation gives CASSLVQGADG. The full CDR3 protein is CASSLVQGADGYTF.

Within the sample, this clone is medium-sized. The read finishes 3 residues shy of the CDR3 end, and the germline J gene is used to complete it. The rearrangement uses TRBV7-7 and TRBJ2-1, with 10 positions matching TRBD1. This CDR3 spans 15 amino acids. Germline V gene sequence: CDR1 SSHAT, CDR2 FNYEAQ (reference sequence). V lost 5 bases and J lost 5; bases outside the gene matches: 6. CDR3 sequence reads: CASSPDRGRNNEQFF. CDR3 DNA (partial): TGTGCCAGCAGCCCCGACAGGGGGCGAAACAATGAG.

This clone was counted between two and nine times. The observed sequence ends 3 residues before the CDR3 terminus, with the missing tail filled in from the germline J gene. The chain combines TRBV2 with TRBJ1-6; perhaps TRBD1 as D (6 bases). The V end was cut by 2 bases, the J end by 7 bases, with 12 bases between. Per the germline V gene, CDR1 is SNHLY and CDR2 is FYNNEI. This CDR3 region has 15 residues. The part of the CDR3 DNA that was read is TGTGCCAGCAGTGAAACGGACAGCGGAAATTCACCC. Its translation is CASSETDSGNSP. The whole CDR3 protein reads CASSETDSGNSPLHF.

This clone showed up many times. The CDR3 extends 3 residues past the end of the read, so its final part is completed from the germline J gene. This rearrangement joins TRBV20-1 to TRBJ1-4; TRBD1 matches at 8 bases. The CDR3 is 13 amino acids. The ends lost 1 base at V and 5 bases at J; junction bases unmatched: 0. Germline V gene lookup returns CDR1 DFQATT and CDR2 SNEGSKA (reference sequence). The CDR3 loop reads CSARGQGNEKLFF. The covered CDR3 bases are TGCAGTGCTAGAGGACAGGGGAATGAAAAA.

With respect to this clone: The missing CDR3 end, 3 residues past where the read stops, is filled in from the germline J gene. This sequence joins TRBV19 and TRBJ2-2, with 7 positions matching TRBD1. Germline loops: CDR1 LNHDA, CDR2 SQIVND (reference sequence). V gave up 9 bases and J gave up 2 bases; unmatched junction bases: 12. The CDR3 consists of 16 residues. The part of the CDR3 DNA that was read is TGTGCCAGCCTCTCCGGGCGGACAGGAAACACCGGGGAG. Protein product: CASLSGRTGNTGE. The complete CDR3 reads CASLSGRTGNTGELFF. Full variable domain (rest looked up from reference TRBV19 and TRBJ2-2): DGGITQSPKYLFRKEGQNVTLSCEQNLNHDAMYWYRQDPGQGLRLIYYSQIVNDFQKGDIAEGYSVSREKKESFPLTVTSAQKNPTAFYLCASLSGRTGNTGELFFGEGSRLTVL.

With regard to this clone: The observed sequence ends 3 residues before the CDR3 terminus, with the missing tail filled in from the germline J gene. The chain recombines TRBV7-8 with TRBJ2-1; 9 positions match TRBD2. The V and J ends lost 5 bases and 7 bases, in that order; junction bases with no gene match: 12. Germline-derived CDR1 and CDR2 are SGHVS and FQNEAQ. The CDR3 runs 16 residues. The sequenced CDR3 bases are TGTGCCAGCAGCATACACGCGGGGGGGCCACGAAATGAG. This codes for CASSIHAGGPRNE. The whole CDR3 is CASSIHAGGPRNEQFF.

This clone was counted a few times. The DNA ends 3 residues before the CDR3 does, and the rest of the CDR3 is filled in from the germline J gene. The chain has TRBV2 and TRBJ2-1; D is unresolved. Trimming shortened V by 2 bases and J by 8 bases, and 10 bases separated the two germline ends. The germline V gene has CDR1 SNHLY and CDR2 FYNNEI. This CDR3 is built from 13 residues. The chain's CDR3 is CASSENQVDEQFF. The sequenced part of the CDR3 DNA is TGTGCCAGCAGTGAAAACCAGGTCGATGAG.

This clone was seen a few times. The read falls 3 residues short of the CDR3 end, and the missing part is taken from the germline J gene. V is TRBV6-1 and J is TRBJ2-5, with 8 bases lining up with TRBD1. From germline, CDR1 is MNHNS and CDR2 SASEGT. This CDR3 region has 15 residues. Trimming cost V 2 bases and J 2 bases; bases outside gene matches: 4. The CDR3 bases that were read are TGTGCCAGCAGTGAACCGCGACAGGGGCAAGAGACC. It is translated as CASSEPRQGQET. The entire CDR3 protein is CASSEPRQGQETQYF.

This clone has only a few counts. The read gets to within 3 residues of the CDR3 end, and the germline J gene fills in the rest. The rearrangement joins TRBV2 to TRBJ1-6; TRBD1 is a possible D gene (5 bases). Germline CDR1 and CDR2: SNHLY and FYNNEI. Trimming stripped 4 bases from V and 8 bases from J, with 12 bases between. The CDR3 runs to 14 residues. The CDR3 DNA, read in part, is TGTGCCAGCAGTGTGGCAGGGAAGGATTCACCC. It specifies CASSVAGKDSP. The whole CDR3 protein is CASSVAGKDSPLHF.

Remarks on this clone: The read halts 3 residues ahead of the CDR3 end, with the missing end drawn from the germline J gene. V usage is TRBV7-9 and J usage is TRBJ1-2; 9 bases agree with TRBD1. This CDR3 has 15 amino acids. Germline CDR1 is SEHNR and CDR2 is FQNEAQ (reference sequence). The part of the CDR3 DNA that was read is TGTGCCAGCAGCTTCGCCGGGACAGGGTCCGGGGGC. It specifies CASSFAGTGSGG. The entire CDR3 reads CASSFAGTGSGGYTF.

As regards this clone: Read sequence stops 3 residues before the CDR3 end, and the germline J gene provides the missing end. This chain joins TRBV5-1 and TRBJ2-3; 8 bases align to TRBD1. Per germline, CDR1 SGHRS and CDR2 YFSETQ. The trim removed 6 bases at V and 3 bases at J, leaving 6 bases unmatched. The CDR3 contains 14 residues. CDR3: CASTRQGMTDTQYF. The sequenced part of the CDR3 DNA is TGCGCCAGCACCCGACAGGGGATGACAGATACG.

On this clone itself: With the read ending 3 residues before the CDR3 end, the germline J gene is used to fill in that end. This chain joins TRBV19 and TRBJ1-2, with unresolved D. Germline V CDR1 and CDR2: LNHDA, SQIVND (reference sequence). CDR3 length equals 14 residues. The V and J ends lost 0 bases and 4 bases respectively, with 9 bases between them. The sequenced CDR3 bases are TGTGCCAGTAGTATAGATCTTCAAGGCTATGGC. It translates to CASSIDLQGYG. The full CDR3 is CASSIDLQGYGYTF.

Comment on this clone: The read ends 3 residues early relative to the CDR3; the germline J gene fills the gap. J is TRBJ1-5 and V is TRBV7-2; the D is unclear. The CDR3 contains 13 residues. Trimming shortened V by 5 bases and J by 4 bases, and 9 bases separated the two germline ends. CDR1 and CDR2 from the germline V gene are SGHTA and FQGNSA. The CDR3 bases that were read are TGTGCCAGCAGCCCTACCAAAAATCAGCCC. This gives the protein CASSPTKNQP. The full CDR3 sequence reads CASSPTKNQPQHF. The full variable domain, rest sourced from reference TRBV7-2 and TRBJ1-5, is GAGVSQSPSNKVTEKGKDVELRCDPISGHTALYWYRQSLGQGLEFLIYFQGNSAPDKSGLPSDRFSAERTGGSVSTLTIQRTQQEDSAVYLCASSPTKNQPQHFGDGTRLSIL.

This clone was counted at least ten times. The CDR3 protein is CASSLYSKGNEQYF. The covered CDR3 bases are TGTGCCAGCAGTTTATACAGTAAGGGGAACGAG. V and J are TRBV27 and TRBJ2-7; D is perhaps TRBD1 (5 bases). The read finishes 3 residues shy of the CDR3 end, and the germline J gene is used to complete it. Germline assignment: CDR1 MNHEY and CDR2 SMNVEV (reference sequence). The CDR3 contains 14 residues. V lost 1 base, J lost 5 bases, and 12 bases lay in between.

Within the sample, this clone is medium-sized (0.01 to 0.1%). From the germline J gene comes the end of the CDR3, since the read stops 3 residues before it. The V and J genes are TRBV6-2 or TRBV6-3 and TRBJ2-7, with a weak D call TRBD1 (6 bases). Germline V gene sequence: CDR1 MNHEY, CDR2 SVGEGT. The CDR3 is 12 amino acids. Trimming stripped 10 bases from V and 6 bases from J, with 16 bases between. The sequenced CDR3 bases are TGTGCCATCCGACAGGAATTCGGCGAG. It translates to CAIRQEFGE. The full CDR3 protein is CAIRQEFGEQYF.